The T cell receptor beta chain described here comes from a study of regulatory T cells in long-lasting Graves disease. Study-wide results and limits: Owing to a sample size that was small, accuracy may have been reduced. TCR diversity was lower in persistent Graves' patients (versus newly diagnosed ones).

The table lists this clonotype with a few counts. Its matching antigen is unknown. Time point meaning: persistent/refractory GD, antithyroid drugs over 5 years with positive TRAb. With RNA extracted from PBMCs as input, the TCR library was made. Looked up from germline, CDR1 is SGHVS and CDR2 is FQNEAQ. Trimming took off 5 bases at V and 8 bases at J, with 16 bases between the two ends. The CDR3 totals 15 residues. Researchers made TCR beta libraries by using iRepertoire HTBI primers and running Arm-PCR on CDR3 regions. TCRdb analysed the multiplex PCR reads with MiXCR anew, one entry per CDR3 protein. Here the sample spans about 340,000 distinct CDR3 sequences, less than 20% being singletons.

V is TRBV7-8 and J is TRBJ1-6; no clear D. This specimen consisted of peripheral blood mononuclear cells (PBMCs), obtained when the disease was refractory, from a patient treated with antithyroid drugs. This clonotype was obtained from a female donor with Graves disease. For the CDR3, the DNA is TGTGCCAGCAGCCGGAGGTCCCGAGCTGATTCACCCCTCCACTTT. It codes for CASSRRSRADSPLHF. Full variable domain (outside the CDR3, taken from reference TRBV7-8 and TRBJ1-6): GAGVSQSPRYKVAKRGQDVALRCDPISGHVSLFWYQQALGQGPEFLTYFQNEAQLDKSGLPSDRFFAERPEGSVSTLKIQRTQQEDSAVYLCASSRRSRADSPLHFGNGTRLTVT.